The clone carrying this T cell receptor (beta chain) was detected many times. Its cognate antigen is unknown. Germline values: CDR1 MNHEY, CDR2 SVGEGT. The V segment lost 5 bases and the J segment 6 bases; nucleotides outside the gene matches: 7. There are 14 residues in the CDR3. The data are from a study of T cells in Graves' hyperthyroidism and ophthalmopathy. Study summary: Sampling of peripheral blood happened at initial diagnosis, prior to any treatment. Study results and caveats: Expanded thyroid clonotypes (above 0.001) were mostly also found in blood.

The CDR3 regions of TCR beta were amplified from RNA transcripts. HTBI primers were employed in a first-round RT-PCR of the TCR CDR3. TCRdb used MiXCR to reprocess the multiplex PCR reads, holding one entry per CDR3 protein. The sample carries more than 300,000 distinct CDR3 sequences, around 13% recorded once. What was sequenced was blood. The chain recombines TRBV6-2 or TRBV6-3 with TRBJ2-1, with TRBD2 matching over 7 bases. The sequence was obtained from a woman in her 30s with Graves' ophthalmopathy. The CDR3 here is CASSRQTSSNEQFF. The CDR3 DNA is TGTGCCAGCAGTCGCCAGACTAGCAGCAATGAGCAGTTCTTC.